This T cell receptor beta chain is drawn from a study of CD4 and CD8 cells across lung adenocarcinoma regions. The CDR3 loop spans 15 amino acids. Looked up from germline, CDR1 is MNHNS and CDR2 is SASEGT. In this sample, this clonotype turned up many times. In TCRdb, the PCR reads were re-called with MiXCR into one record per CDR3 protein. Of approximately 10,000 distinct CDR3 sequences listed, 50% to 60% were seen once; the top ten hold about 87%. This chain uses TRBV6-1 with TRBJ2-1; D is possibly TRBD1 (5 bases). The DNA end favors TRBJ2-5, so the J call may be wrong. The receptor was isolated from a male donor with lung adenocarcinoma. The CD4 and CD8 labels of this study may be unreliable. Source material: CD8+ T cells from the margin of a lung tumor. CDR3: CASSAVRVKGETQYF. The CDR3 bases are TGTGCCAGCAGTGCGGTCAGGGTTAAGGGAGAGACCCAGTACTTC.